This T cell receptor beta chain was documented in a study of T cells in Graves' hyperthyroidism and ophthalmopathy. The overall study: Blood from the periphery was taken at initial diagnosis, before any treatment. Findings of the study overall: A 13 V-J signature model discriminated ophthalmopathy versus stable hyperthyroidism. Blood held most thyroid clonotypes expanded above 0.001 frequency.

With respect to this clonotype: Its antigen remains unknown.

RNA transcripts gave rise to amplified TCR beta CDR3 regions. The HTBI primer set was used in a first-round RT-PCR of the TCR CDR3. TCRdb reprocessed the multiplex PCR reads with MiXCR, giving one entry per CDR3 protein. The sample contains hundreds of thousands of distinct CDR3 sequences, approximately 14% of which appear only once. Those with hyperthyroidism were 18 to 65 years old, newly diagnosed, and ill for under 2 months. Per germline, CDR1 SGDLS and CDR2 YYNGEE. This CDR3 is 14 amino acids long. Trimming took off 3 bases at V and 3 bases at J, with 11 bases between the two ends. The chain employs TRBV9 and TRBJ2-3; D is perhaps TRBD2 (5 bases). Sequenced: blood. This receptor was taken from a woman aged 18-35 years with Graves' hyperthyroidism. The CDR3 sequence is CASSGGSSTDTQYF. The CDR3 bases are TGTGCCAGCAGCGGAGGGTCATCGACAGATACGCAGTATTTT.